A selection of T cell receptor beta chains follows, all from one sample in a study of blood T cells in healthy people across ages. One entry per CDR3 protein, called by TCRdb with MiXCR from the 5' RACE reads. Of 600,000 to 850,000 distinct CDR3 sequences in the sample, roughly 25% were seen once. This same sample was also part of a study on T cells of mothers and their children.

Input material: blood. The receptor source for this set is a boy under 18 in good health. Both conserved end residues are part of each CDR3. The D gene is left open where the match is weak. Some rows have no size entry. The others give once, few or many, or a class for an expanded clone.

clone_size j_call v_call d_call cdr3_aa cdr3_nt
- TRBJ2-1 TRBV18 - CASSPPRAPPYNEQFF TGTGCCAGCTCACCACCGCGGGCCCCCCCATACAATGAGCAGTTCTTC
few TRBJ2-7 TRBV20-1 - CSAREADSYEQYF TGCAGTGCTAGAGAGGCGGATTCCTACGAGCAGTACTTC
few TRBJ2-1 TRBV3-1 TRBD2 CASSQTGTSGNEQFF TGTGCCAGCAGCCAGACTGGGACTAGCGGTAATGAGCAGTTCTTC
few TRBJ2-1 TRBV7-9 TRBD1 CASSNGTEYNEQFF TGTGCCAGCAGCAATGGGACAGAATACAATGAGCAGTTCTTC
- TRBJ2-3 TRBV5-1 - CASSLASEAITDTQYF TGCGCCAGCAGCTTGGCCAGCGAGGCAATCACAGATACGCAGTATTTT
few TRBJ2-1 TRBV29-1 TRBD2 CSVGTTPGDEEFF TGCAGCGTCGGGACTACTCCTGGGGATGAGGAGTTCTTC
- TRBJ2-1 TRBV6-2/TRBV6-3 TRBD2 CASSSGGPFNEQFF TGTGCCAGCAGTTCGGGGGGGCCATTCAATGAGCAGTTCTTC
- TRBJ2-7 TRBV6-1 TRBD2 CASSPWLAGEYYEQYF TGTGCCAGCAGCCCCTGGTTGGCGGGAGAGTACTACGAGCAGTACTTC
few TRBJ2-7 TRBV4-3 - CASSERVVTSYEQYF TGCGCCAGCAGCGAAAGGGTTGTAACTTCCTACGAGCAGTACTTC
- TRBJ2-1 TRBV6-6 TRBD1 CASKIPIGTGDNEQFF TGTGCCAGCAAAATTCCCATTGGGACAGGAGACAATGAGCAGTTCTTC
few TRBJ2-7 TRBV20-1 - CSAAGLVDEQYF TGCAGTGCTGCTGGGCTAGTTGACGAGCAGTACTTC
- TRBJ2-1 TRBV3-1 - CASSQDSGRSYNEQFF TGTGCCAGCAGCCAAGATAGTGGGAGGTCCTACAATGAGCAGTTCTTC
few TRBJ2-2 TRBV6-6 - CASRVYMNTGELFF TGTGCCAGCAGGGTGTACATGAACACCGGGGAGCTGTTTTTT
few TRBJ2-1 TRBV20-1 TRBD2 CSARGPSGGTGNEQFF TGCAGTGCTAGAGGGCCTAGCGGGGGGACTGGCAATGAGCAGTTCTTC
- TRBJ1-5 TRBV20-1 TRBD1 CSARGGDRGGQPQHF TGCAGTGCTAGAGGGGGGGACAGGGGTGGTCAGCCCCAGCATTTT
few TRBJ2-5 TRBV28 TRBD2 CASSPSGRREETQYF TGTGCCAGCTCGCCTAGCGGGAGAAGGGAGGAGACCCAGTACTTC
few TRBJ2-7 TRBV12-5 - CASGLWGTEQYF TGTGCTAGTGGTTTGTGGGGGACCGAGCAGTACTTC
few TRBJ1-1 TRBV9 - CASSVTGRNTEAFF TGTGCCAGCAGCGTTACAGGGAGGAACACTGAAGCTTTCTTT
once TRBJ2-1 TRBV12-3/TRBV12-4 TRBD1 CASSAYRGSYNEQFF TGTGCCAGCAGTGCGTACAGGGGGTCCTACAATGAGCAGTTCTTC
- TRBJ2-7 TRBV6-5 TRBD1 CASSYAGTGVYEQYF TGTGCCAGCAGTTACGCCGGGACAGGGGTGTACGAGCAGTACTTC
- TRBJ2-7 TRBV25-1 - CASSGVWALGSYEQYF -
- TRBJ1-1 TRBV27 - CASSPIRNAEAFF TGTGCCAGCAGTCCAATCCGGAACGCTGAAGCTTTCTTT
- TRBJ2-3 TRBV24-1 TRBD2 CATSDWTAGGGTDTQYF TGTGCCACCAGTGATTGGACTGCGGGGGGGGGCACAGATACGCAGTATTTT
- TRBJ1-5 TRBV20-1 - CSAAGTLWGNQPQHF TGCAGTGCCGCAGGGACCCTCTGGGGCAATCAGCCCCAGCATTTT
- TRBJ2-2 TRBV28 TRBD1 CASSLGGPGTDNTGELFF TGTGCCAGCAGTTTAGGGGGACCCGGGACAGATAACACCGGGGAGCTGTTTTTT
- TRBJ1-4 TRBV7-9 TRBD1 CASSLGDSINEKLFF TGTGCCAGCAGCTTAGGGGACAGCATTAATGAAAAACTGTTTTTT
few TRBJ2-1 TRBV20-1 TRBD2 CSARETSGRHNEQFF TGCAGTGCTAGGGAGACTAGCGGGAGACACAATGAGCAGTTCTTC
once TRBJ1-1 TRBV20-1 TRBD1 CSAYPDRGGNEAFF TGCAGTGCTTACCCGGACAGGGGGGGCAATGAAGCTTTCTTT
few TRBJ2-3 TRBV6-5 - CASSLDGVVTDTQYF TGTGCCAGCAGCCTCGATGGGGTAGTTACAGATACGCAGTATTTT
few TRBJ2-3 TRBV7-2 - CASSLESSDTQYF TGTGCCAGCAGCTTAGAATCGTCAGATACGCAGTATTTT
many TRBJ2-7 TRBV6-1 - CASSEGGSSYEQYF TGTGCCAGCAGTGAAGGCGGATCATCCTACGAGCAGTACTTC